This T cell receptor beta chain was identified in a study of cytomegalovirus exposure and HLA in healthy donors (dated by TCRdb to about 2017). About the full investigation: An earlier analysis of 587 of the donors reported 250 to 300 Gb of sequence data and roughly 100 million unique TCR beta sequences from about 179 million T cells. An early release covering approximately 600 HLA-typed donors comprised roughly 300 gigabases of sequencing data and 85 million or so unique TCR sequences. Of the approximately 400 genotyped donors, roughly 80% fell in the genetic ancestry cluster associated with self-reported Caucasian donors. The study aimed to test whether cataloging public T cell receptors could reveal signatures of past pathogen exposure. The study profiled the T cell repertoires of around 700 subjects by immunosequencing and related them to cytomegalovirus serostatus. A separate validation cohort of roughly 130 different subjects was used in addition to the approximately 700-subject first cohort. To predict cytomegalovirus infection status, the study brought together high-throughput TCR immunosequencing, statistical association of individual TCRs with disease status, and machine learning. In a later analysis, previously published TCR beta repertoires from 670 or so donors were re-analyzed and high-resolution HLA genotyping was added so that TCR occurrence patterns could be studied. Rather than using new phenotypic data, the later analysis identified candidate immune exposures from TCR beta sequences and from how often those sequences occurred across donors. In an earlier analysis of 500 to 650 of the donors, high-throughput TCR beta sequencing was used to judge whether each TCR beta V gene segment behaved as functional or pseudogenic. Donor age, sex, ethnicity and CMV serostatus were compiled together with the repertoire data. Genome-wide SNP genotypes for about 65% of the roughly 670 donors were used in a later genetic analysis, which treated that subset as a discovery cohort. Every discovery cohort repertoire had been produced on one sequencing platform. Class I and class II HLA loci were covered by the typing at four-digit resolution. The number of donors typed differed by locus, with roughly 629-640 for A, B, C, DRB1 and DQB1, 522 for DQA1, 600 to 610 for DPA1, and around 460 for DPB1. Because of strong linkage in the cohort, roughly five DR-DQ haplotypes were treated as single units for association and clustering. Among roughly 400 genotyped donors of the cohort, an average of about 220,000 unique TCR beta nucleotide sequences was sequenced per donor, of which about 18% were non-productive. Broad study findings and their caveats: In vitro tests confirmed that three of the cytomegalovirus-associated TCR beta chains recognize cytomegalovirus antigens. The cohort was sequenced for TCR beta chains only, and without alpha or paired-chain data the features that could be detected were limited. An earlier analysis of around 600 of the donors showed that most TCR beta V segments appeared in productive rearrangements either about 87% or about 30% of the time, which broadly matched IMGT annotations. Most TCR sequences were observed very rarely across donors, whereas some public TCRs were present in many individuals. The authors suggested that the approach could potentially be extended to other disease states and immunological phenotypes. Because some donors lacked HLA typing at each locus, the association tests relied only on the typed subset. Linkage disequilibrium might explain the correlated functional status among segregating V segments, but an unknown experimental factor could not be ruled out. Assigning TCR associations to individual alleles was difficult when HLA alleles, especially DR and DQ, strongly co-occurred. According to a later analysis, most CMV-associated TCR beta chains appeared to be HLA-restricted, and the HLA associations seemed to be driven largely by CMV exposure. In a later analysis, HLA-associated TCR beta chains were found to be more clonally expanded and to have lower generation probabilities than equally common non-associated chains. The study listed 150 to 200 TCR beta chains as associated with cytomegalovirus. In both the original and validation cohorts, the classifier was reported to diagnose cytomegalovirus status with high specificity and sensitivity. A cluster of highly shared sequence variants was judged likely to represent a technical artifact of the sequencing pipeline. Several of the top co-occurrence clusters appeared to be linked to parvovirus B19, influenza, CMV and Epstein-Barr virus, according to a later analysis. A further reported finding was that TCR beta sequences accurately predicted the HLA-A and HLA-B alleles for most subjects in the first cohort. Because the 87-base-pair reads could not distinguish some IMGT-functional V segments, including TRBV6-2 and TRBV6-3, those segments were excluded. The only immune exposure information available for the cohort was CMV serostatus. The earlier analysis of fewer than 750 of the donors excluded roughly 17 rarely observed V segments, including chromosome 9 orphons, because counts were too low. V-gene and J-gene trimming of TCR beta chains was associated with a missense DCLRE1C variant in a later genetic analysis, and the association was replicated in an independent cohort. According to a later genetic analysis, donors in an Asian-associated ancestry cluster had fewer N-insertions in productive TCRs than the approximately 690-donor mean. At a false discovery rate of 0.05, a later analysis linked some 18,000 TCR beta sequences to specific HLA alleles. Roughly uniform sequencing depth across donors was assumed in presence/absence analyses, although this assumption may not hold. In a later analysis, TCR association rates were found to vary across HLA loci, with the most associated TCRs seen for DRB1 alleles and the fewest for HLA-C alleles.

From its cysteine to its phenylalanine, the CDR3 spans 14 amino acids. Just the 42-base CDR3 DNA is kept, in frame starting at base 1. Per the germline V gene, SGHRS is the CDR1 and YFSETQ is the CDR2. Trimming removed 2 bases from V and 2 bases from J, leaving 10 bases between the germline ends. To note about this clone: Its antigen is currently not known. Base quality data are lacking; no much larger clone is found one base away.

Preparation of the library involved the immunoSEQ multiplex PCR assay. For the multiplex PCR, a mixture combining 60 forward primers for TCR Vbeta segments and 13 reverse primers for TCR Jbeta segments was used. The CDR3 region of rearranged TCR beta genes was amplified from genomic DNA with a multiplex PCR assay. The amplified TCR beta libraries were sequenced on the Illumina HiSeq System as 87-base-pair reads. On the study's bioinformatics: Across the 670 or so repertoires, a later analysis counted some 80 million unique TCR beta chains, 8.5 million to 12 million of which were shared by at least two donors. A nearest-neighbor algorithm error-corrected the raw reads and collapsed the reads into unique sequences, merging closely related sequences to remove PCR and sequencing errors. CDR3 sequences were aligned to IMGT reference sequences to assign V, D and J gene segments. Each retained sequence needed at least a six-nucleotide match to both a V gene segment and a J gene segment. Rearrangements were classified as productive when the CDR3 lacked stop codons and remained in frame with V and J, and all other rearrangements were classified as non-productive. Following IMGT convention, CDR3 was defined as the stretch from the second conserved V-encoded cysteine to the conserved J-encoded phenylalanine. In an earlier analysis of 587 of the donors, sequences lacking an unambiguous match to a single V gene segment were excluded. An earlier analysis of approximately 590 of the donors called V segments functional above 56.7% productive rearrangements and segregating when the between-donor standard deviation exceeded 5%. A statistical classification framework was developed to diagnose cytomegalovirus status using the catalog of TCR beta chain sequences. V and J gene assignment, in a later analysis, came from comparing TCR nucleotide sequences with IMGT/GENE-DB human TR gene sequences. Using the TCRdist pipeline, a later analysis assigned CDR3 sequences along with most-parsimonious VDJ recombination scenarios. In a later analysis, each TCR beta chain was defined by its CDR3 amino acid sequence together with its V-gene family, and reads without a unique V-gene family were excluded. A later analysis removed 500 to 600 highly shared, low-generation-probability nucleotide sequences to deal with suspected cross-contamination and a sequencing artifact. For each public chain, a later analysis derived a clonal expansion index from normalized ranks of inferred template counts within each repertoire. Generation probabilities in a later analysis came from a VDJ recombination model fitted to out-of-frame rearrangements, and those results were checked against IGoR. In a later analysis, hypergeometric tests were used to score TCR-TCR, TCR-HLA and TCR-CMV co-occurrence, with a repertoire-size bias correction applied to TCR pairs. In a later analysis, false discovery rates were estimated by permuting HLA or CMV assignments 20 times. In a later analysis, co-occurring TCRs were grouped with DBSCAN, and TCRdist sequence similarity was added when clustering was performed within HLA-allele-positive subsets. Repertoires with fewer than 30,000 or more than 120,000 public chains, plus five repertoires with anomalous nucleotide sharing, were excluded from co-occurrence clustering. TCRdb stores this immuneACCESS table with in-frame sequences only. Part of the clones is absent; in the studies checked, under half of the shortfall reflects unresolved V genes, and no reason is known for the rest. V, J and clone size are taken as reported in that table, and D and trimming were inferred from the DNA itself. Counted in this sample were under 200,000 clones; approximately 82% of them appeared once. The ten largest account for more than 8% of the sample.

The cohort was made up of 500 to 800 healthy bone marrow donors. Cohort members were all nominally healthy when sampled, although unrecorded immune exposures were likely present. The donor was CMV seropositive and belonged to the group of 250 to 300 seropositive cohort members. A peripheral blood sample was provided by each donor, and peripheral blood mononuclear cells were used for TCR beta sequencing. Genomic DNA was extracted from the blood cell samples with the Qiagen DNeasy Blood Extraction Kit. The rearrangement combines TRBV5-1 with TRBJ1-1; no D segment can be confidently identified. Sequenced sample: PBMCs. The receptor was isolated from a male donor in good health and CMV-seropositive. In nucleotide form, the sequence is TGCGCCAGCAGCTTTGCGGCCGGTAACACTGAAGCTTTCTTT. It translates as CASSFAAGNTEAFF. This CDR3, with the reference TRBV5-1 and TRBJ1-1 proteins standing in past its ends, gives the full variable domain KAGVTQTPRYLIKTRGQQVTLSCSPISGHRSVSWYQQTPGQGLQFLFEYFSETQRNKGNFPGRFSGRQFSNSRSEMNVSTLELGDSALYLCASSFAAGNTEAFFGQGTRLTVV.